Below, 8 T cell receptor beta chains from the same sample are listed, as sequenced in a study of monozygotic twins with inflammatory bowel disease. TCRdb reprocessed the 5' RACE reads; each CDR3 protein has one entry and no DNA is given. This sample's table has 350,000 to 500,000 distinct CDR3 sequences. The sequenced material came from blood. These receptors were obtained from a human donor with ulcerative colitis or Crohn's disease, or a healthy co-twin of an affected twin (not recorded which).

This sequence joins TRBV20-1 and TRBJ2-2; as DNA is missing, the TRBD2 call by TCRdb cannot be tested. The V gene's germline CDR1 is DFQATT and CDR2 SNEGSKA (reference sequence). The CDR3 runs to 16 residues. CDR3 sequence: CSAVGRAVSNTGELFF.

V and J are TRBV19 and TRBJ1-6; the D gene TCRdb calls, TRBD1, cannot be checked with no DNA. Germline assignment: CDR1 LNHDA and CDR2 SQIVND (reference sequence). The CDR3 loop spans 15 amino acids. The CDR3 loop reads CASSPTWGTNSPLHF.

The chain is built from TRBV5-5 and TRBJ1-2; TCRdb indicates TRBD1, and absent DNA this call remains unverified. CDR1 is SGHKS, CDR2 YYEKEE, per germline (reference sequence). The CDR3 spans 15 residues. CDR3 sequence reads: CASSLSSGVRYGYTF.

J is TRBJ2-7 and V is TRBV3-1; the D gene TCRdb calls, TRBD1, cannot be checked with no DNA. CDR1 and CDR2 from the germline V gene are LGHDT and YNNKEL (reference sequence). The CDR3 runs to 13 residues. The CDR3 protein is CASSHRTAIEQYF.

V and J are TRBV20-1 and TRBJ1-5; TCRdb reports TRBD1, a call that lacks DNA to check it against. This CDR3 is 15 amino acids long. Germline CDR1 is DFQATT and CDR2 is SNEGSKA (reference sequence). The CDR3 region is CSAIETGLSNQPQHF.

The chain has TRBV19 and TRBJ2-7; TCRdb's D call, TRBD1, is unchecked because there is no DNA. This CDR3 comprises 14 residues. CDR1 is LNHDA and CDR2 is SQIVND in the germline V gene (reference sequence). CDR3 in amino acids: CASSSRDRFYEQYF.

The chain couples TRBV4-3 to TRBJ2-1; TCRdb outputs TRBD2, but without DNA this stays unchecked. This CDR3 region has 18 residues. Germline V CDR1 and CDR2: LGHNA, YSLEER. The CDR3 loop is CASSQAPLAGGFYNEQFF.

The chain joins TRBV20-1 to TRBJ1-5; the TCRdb call, TRBD1, lacks DNA for checking. CDR1 is DFQATT and CDR2 is SNEGSKA in the germline V gene (reference sequence). The CDR3 has 18 amino acids. CDR3 protein: CSAVLGTTRRGGSQPQHF.